These T cell receptor beta chains were read from a single sample in a study of neoadjuvant nivolumab and ipilimumab in lung cancer. Produced via immunoSEQ multiplex PCR; TCRdb's table is partial and in-frame only. The sample lists about 30,000 clones, more than 90% seen once, with 2.1% in the top ten. The specimen was peripheral blood, collected after neoadjuvant nivolumab, alone or with ipilimumab, at or shortly before surgery. These receptors were taken from an adult with non-small cell lung cancer. The CDR3 runs from the conserved cysteine through the conserved F or W. D genes are given only for firm matches. Size is omitted from some rows. Given values are once, few, many or a class for expanded clones.

V	size	D	J	DNA	CDR3
TRBV4-1	NA	NA	TRBJ1-2	TGCGCCAGCAGCCAAGTCGTCAGGGGTAGCTATGGCTACACCTTC	CASSQVVRGSYGYTF
TRBV29-1	NA	NA	TRBJ2-3	TGCAGCGTTCGAGAGCAAACAGATACGCAGTATTTT	CSVREQTDTQYF
TRBV5-1	NA	TRBD2	TRBJ2-1	TGCGCCAGCAGCGGACTCACTAGCGGGAGGGCCATTGAGCAGTTCTTC	CASSGLTSGRAIEQFF
TRBV14	NA	NA	TRBJ1-1	TGTGCCAGCAGCCAAGTACGGGGGCCCACTGAAGCTTTCTTT	CASSQVRGPTEAFF
TRBV2	NA	NA	TRBJ1-5	TGTGCCAGCAGCTTACACAGGGATAGTCAGCCCCAGCATTTT	CASSLHRDSQPQHF
TRBV28	NA	NA	TRBJ2-3	TGTGCCAGCAGATTAACCCTTAGCACAGATACGCAGTATTTT	CASRLTLSTDTQYF
TRBV7-8	NA	NA	TRBJ2-2	TGTGCCAGCAGCTTAGGAGTGCTAGCCGGGGAGCTGTTTTTT	CASSLGVLAGELFF
TRBV13	NA	NA	TRBJ2-7	TGTGCCAGCAGCCTTGGACAGACCTCCTACGAGCAGTACTTC	CASSLGQTSYEQYF
TRBV4-1	NA	NA	TRBJ2-2	TGCGCCAGCAGCCAAGTTAATATGGGACTGGACACCGGGGAGCTGTTTTTT	CASSQVNMGLDTGELFF
TRBV19	once	NA	TRBJ2-1	TGTGCCAGTAGTATAAGGCTCCGCTCCCCCGCGGGCTACAATGAGCAGTTCTTC	CASSIRLRSPAGYNEQFF
TRBV5-1	NA	NA	TRBJ2-7	TGCGCCAGCAGCTTGGAGGCAGGGGAGTCCTACGAGCAGTACTTC	CASSLEAGESYEQYF
TRBV7-3	NA	TRBD2	TRBJ2-1	TGTGCCAGCAGCTCTGGACTAGCTAGGGGTGAGCAGTTCTTC	CASSSGLARGEQFF
TRBV10-3	NA	NA	TRBJ2-5	TGTGCCATCAGACCAGGGGGGCGAACGGAGACCCAGTACTTC	CAIRPGGRTETQYF
TRBV5-1	NA	NA	TRBJ2-7	TGCGCCAGCAGCTTGGGAGGTGGGGAGCAGTACTTC	CASSLGGGEQYF
TRBV18	NA	NA	TRBJ1-5	TGTGCCAGCTCCCTCGGGCCGGGGGACAATCAGCCCCAGCATTTT	CASSLGPGDNQPQHF
TRBV6-6	NA	TRBD1	TRBJ1-4	TGTGCCAGCAGTTACACAGGGGAAGTCCAAAAACTGTTTTTT	CASSYTGEVQKLFF
TRBV5-1	NA	NA	TRBJ2-7	TGCGCCAGCAGCGAGTCCCCGGGAAGGACCTCCTACGAGCAGTACTTC	CASSESPGRTSYEQYF
TRBV6-5	NA	TRBD1	TRBJ2-3	TGTGCCAGCAGCCGGCGTAGGGGGCTGGGAGATACGCAGTATTTT	CASSRRRGLGDTQYF
TRBV29-1	NA	NA	TRBJ2-7	TGCAGCGTTCGGGCCCCGGGGTCCTACGAGCAGTACTTC	CSVRAPGSYEQYF
TRBV6-1	NA	TRBD2	TRBJ2-3	TGTGCCAGCAGGCGGGAGAAACGTACAGATACGCAGTATTTT	CASRREKRTDTQYF
TRBV4-1	NA	NA	TRBJ2-5	TGCGCCAGCAGCCAAGATAGATGGGACGGAGGTGAGACCCAGTACTTC	CASSQDRWDGGETQYF
TRBV29-1	NA	NA	TRBJ2-3	TGCAGCGTCGGGGACAGCACAGATACGCAGTATTTT	CSVGDSTDTQYF
TRBV19	NA	NA	TRBJ1-4	TGTGCCAGTAGTGATCGACCAGGGTTAGGCGAAAAACTGTTTTTT	CASSDRPGLGEKLFF
TRBV5-1	NA	TRBD1	TRBJ1-4	TGCGCCAGCAGCCTGGTACCGGGACAGTCTAATGAAAAACTGTTTTTT	CASSLVPGQSNEKLFF
TRBV7-3	NA	NA	TRBJ2-4	TGTGCCAGCAGTGGGACGAAGGGAGGCATTCAGTACTTC	CASSGTKGGIQYF
TRBV10-3	NA	NA	TRBJ2-5	TGTGCCATCAGTGAGAGGCAGGGAGGAGAGACCCAGTACTTC	CAISERQGGETQYF
TRBV28	few	NA	TRBJ1-5	TGTGCCAGCAGTTCCCTGTATACAGGCAATCAGCCCCAGCATTTT	CASSSLYTGNQPQHF
TRBV11-1	NA	NA	TRBJ1-1	TGTGCCAGCAGCTCAACCGGGGGTGAAGCTTTCTTT	CASSSTGGEAFF
TRBV6-4	NA	TRBD2	TRBJ2-1	TGTGCCAGCAGTGCTGAGACTAGCAGGGATGAGCAGTTCTTC	CASSAETSRDEQFF